These 22 T cell receptor beta chains share one sample of origin, sequenced in a study of shared clonotypes between healthy human individuals. Produced via immunoSEQ multiplex PCR; TCRdb's table is partial and in-frame only. The table has a few million clones, about 92% seen once; the top ten hold about 0.39%. Sequencing input: naive CD4+ T cells from PBMCs. The subset was: CD45RA+ positively selected. These receptor sequences come from a man aged 18 to 30 in good health. Some clones in this sample may be carry-over from other donors' samples.

V usage is TRBV7-2 and J usage is TRBJ1-3, with TRBD1 as a possible D gene (5 bases). The CDR3 consists of 15 residues. Germline CDR1 is SGHTA and CDR2 is FQGNSA. The V end lost 5 bases, the J end lost 2 bases, and 13 bases lay between the germline ends. The CDR3 DNA reads as TGTGCCAGCAGCCCACGCTTGGGGGCTGGAAACACCATATATTTT. It is translated as CASSPRLGAGNTIYF.

The J gene is TRBJ2-3, the V gene TRBV6-1; 9 bases agree with TRBD2. The junction had 9 bases not matched to a gene; V was cut back by 1 base and J by 7 bases. This CDR3 is built from 16 residues. Germline CDR1 is MNHNS and CDR2 is SASEGT. CDR3 residues: CASSEEGTSRVYTQYF. The CDR3 DNA is TGTGCCAGCAGTGAAGAAGGGACTAGCCGGGTGTATACGCAGTATTTT.

The chain combines TRBV19 with TRBJ2-3, with 10 positions matching TRBD2. Unmatched junction bases numbered 6, after V lost 3 bases and J lost 6 bases. This CDR3 has 15 residues. Germline CDR1 LNHDA, CDR2 SQIVND (reference sequence). For the CDR3, the DNA is TGTGCCAGTAGTATCGCTAGCGGGAGTCTGGATACGCAGTATTTT. It yields the protein CASSIASGSLDTQYF. Full variable domain (rest looked up from reference TRBV19 and TRBJ2-3): DGGITQSPKYLFRKEGQNVTLSCEQNLNHDAMYWYRQDPGQGLRLIYYSQIVNDFQKGDIAEGYSVSREKKESFPLTVTSAQKNPTAFYLCASSIASGSLDTQYFGPGTRLTVL.

The chain has TRBV9 and TRBJ2-1; no clear D gene. There are 14 residues in the CDR3. Germline V gene lookup returns CDR1 SGDLS and CDR2 YYNGEE. Trimming removed 1 base from V and 4 bases from J, with 9 bases in between. For the CDR3, the DNA is TGTGCCAGCAGCGTATCGGGCTATTACAATGAGCAGTTCTTC. Amino acids: CASSVSGYYNEQFF.

The chain employs TRBV5-1 and TRBJ2-3; 8 positions agree with TRBD2. Trimming at V came to 4 bases and at J to 2 bases, leaving 9 bases not matched to a gene. Germline CDR1 is SGHRS and CDR2 is YFSETQ. The CDR3 totals 16 residues. The CDR3 region is CASSPRTSQFTDTQYF. The CDR3 DNA reads as TGCGCCAGCAGCCCAAGGACTAGCCAATTCACAGATACGCAGTATTTT.

This chain links TRBV25-1 with TRBJ1-6; TRBD1 might be the D (6 bases). From germline, CDR1 is MGHDK and CDR2 SYGVNS. With 3 bases removed from V and 0 bases from J, the gap between germline ends came to 12 bases. The CDR3 runs to 17 residues. As DNA, the CDR3 is TGTGCCAGCAGTGATCCAGGACAGAGCTCCTATAATTCACCCCTCCACTTT. It specifies CASSDPGQSSYNSPLHF. The whole variable domain, filled in from reference TRBV25-1 and TRBJ1-6, reads EADIYQTPRYLVIGTGKKITLECSQTMGHDKMYWYQQDPGMELHLIHYSYGVNSTEKGDLSSESTVSRIRTEHFPLTLESARPSHTSQYLCASSDPGQSSYNSPLHFGNGTRLTVT.

This chain joins TRBV4-2 and TRBJ2-1; D not resolved. The CDR3 has 15 amino acids. Germline values: CDR1 LGHNA, CDR2 YNFKEQ. V was clipped by 1 base and J by 4 bases, with 11 bases between them. The DNA of the CDR3 is TGTGCCAGCAGCCAAGGGTCTCCCCTTTACAATGAGCAGTTCTTC. It is translated as CASSQGSPLYNEQFF.

V is TRBV18 and J is TRBJ1-1, with 10 nucleotides matching TRBD1. Germline-derived CDR1 and CDR2 are KGHSH and LQKENI. The length of the CDR3 is 14 residues. The trim removed 6 bases at V and 5 bases at J, leaving 6 bases unmatched. The CDR3 reads CASSRDRGETEAFF. The CDR3 nucleotides are TGTGCCAGCTCGCGGGACAGGGGAGAAACTGAAGCTTTCTTT.

This sequence joins TRBV19 and TRBJ2-7; TRBD2 might be the D (7 bases). Germline V gives CDR1 LNHDA, CDR2 SQIVND (reference sequence). The CDR3 has 16 residues. The V end lost 3 bases, the J end lost 7 bases, and 22 bases lay between the germline ends. This CDR3 reads CASSMGGGRGMREQYF. The CDR3 region has the DNA TGTGCCAGTAGTATGGGCGGGGGCCGAGGGATGAGGGAGCAGTACTTC.

As concerns this clone: The same CDR3 arises from other DNA sequences in this sample as well. This chain connects TRBV5-1 to TRBJ2-7; D unclear. V was cut by 2 bases and J by 4 bases, with 13 bases left in between. In germline, CDR1 is SGHRS, CDR2 YFSETQ. This CDR3 spans 14 amino acids. As DNA, the CDR3 is TGCGCCAGCAGCTTTGGTGGGTCAAGTTACGAGCAGTACTTC. It specifies CASSFGGSSYEQYF.

CDR3 amino acids: CASPRERDRDYGYTF. As DNA, the CDR3 is TGTGCCAGCCCTCGGGAGAGGGACAGGGACTATGGCTACACCTTC. The V gene is TRBV6-9, the J gene TRBJ1-2; TRBD1 agrees at 9 bases. Germline CDR1 MNHGY, CDR2 SVAAGI. CDR3 size: 15 residues. Germline trimming cut 8 bases from V and 3 bases from J; bases unmatched to any gene: 10.

The chain links TRBV6-4 to TRBJ2-1; D is unresolved. V was cut by 8 bases and J by 10 bases, with 27 bases left in between. The CDR3 extends over 16 amino acids. Germline assignment: CDR1 MRHNA and CDR2 SNTAGT. The CDR3 reads CASAPLGLMALGEQFF. The CDR3 DNA reads TGTGCCAGCGCCCCCTTAGGGTTGATGGCCTTGGGAGAGCAGTTCTTC.

This chain uses TRBV5-1 with TRBJ1-6, with no clear D. Germline V gene lookup returns CDR1 SGHRS and CDR2 YFSETQ. This CDR3 contains 15 residues. The V and J ends lost 4 bases and 6 bases respectively, with 14 bases between them. In DNA form, the CDR3 reads TGCGCCAGCAGCCAGGACGAGGGCCTTAATTCACCCCTCCACTTT. Translated, it gives CASSQDEGLNSPLHF. The full variable domain, completed using reference TRBV5-1 and TRBJ1-6, is KAGVTQTPRYLIKTRGQQVTLSCSPISGHRSVSWYQQTPGQGLQFLFEYFSETQRNKGNFPGRFSGRQFSNSRSEMNVSTLELGDSALYLCASSQDEGLNSPLHFGNGTRLTVT.

This chain connects TRBV25-1 to TRBJ1-5, with TRBD1 matching 10 bases. The germline gives CDR1 MGHDK, CDR2 SYGVNS. This CDR3 spans 13 amino acids. Trimming at V came to 8 bases and at J to 7 bases, leaving 5 bases not matched to a gene. CDR3 DNA sequence: TGTGCCAGCTCCGGGACAGGGGTCCAGCCCCAGCATTTT. Protein product: CASSGTGVQPQHF.

The chain is built from TRBV7-3 and TRBJ2-5; 9 nucleotides align to TRBD2. V lost 2 bases and J lost 0; bases outside the gene matches: 1. This CDR3 spans 15 amino acids. Germline V gives CDR1 SGHTA, CDR2 FQGTGA. The CDR3 sequence: CASSLAGGYQETQYF. CDR3 sequence (DNA): TGTGCCAGCAGCTTAGCGGGAGGGTACCAAGAGACCCAGTACTTC.

The rearrangement uses TRBV7-8 and TRBJ1-2; D perhaps matches TRBD1 (6 bases). The CDR3 totals 16 residues. The germline V gene encodes CDR1 SGHVS and CDR2 FQNEAQ. Trimming left V 10 bases short and J 0 bases short, with 21 bases between. CDR3 DNA sequence: TGTGCCATTACCGGATTCCCAGGGGATTCTAACTATGGCTACACCTTC. Its translation is CAITGFPGDSNYGYTF.

The V and J genes are TRBV7-8 and TRBJ2-6; D is possibly TRBD1 (7 bases). The CDR3 totals 17 residues. The V and J ends lost 5 bases and 0 bases respectively, with 14 bases between them. Per the germline V gene, CDR1 is SGHVS and CDR2 is FQNEAQ. This CDR3 reads CASSRIQGGSGANVLTF. CDR3 bases: TGTGCCAGCAGCCGTATTCAGGGGGGCTCTGGGGCCAACGTCCTGACTTTC.

About this clone: Its ends do not fully match the called genes, so a read error is possible. V and J are TRBV5-1 and TRBJ2-7; possible D gene TRBD2, 6 bases. The germline V gene encodes CDR1 SGHRS and CDR2 YFSETQ. CDR3 length: 15 residues. As DNA, the CDR3 is TGCGCCAGCAGCCTGGGACCGGCGACGGGAGAAATGGGGACCTTC. Translated, it gives CASSLGPATGEMGTF.

This chain's CDR3 is CASSLSAGGGNTIYF. The CDR3 coding sequence is TGTGCCAGCAGCTTGTCGGCGGGAGGTGGAAACACCATATATTTT. The J gene is TRBJ1-3, the V gene TRBV7-2; no clear D gene. The germline V gene has CDR1 SGHTA and CDR2 FQGNSA. V was pared by 3 bases and J by 3 bases, with 12 bases between. The CDR3 is 15 amino acids.

The genes are TRBV7-8 and TRBJ1-2; TRBD1 is a possible D gene (6 bases). CDR3 size: 14 residues. V was trimmed by 0 bases and J by 5 bases, leaving 10 bases between them. Germline V gives CDR1 SGHVS, CDR2 FQNEAQ. The CDR3 region has the DNA TGTGCCAGCAGCTTAGCTCAGGGGCTATATGGCTACACCTTC. This codes for CASSLAQGLYGYTF.

As for this clone: Other DNA variants within this sample encode the same CDR3. The chain couples TRBV7-2 to TRBJ2-7, with unresolved D. Per germline, CDR1 SGHTA and CDR2 FQGNSA. The CDR3 extends over 12 amino acids. V lost 5 bases and J lost 4, with 9 bases in between. The CDR3 region has the DNA TGTGCCAGCAGCCTCAGTGGGTACGAGCAGTACTTC. Translating it yields CASSLSGYEQYF.

The chain carries TRBV5-4 and TRBJ2-5; 11 nucleotides line up with TRBD1. J gave up 5 bases and V 3 bases, and 9 bases lay outside the gene matches. Germline values: CDR1 SGHNT, CDR2 YYREEE (reference sequence). The CDR3 spans 16 residues. The CDR3 nucleotides read TGTGCCAGCAGCTCAAATGCCGGGACAGGGGGGGAGACCCAGTACTTC. As protein: CASSSNAGTGGETQYF.